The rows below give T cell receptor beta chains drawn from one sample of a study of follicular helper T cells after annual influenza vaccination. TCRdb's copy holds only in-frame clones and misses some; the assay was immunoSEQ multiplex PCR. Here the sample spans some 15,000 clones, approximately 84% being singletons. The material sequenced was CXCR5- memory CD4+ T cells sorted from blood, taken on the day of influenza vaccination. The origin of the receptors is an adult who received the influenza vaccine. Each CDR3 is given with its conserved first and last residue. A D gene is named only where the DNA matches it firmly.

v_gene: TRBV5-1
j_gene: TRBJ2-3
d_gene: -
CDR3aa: CASSDDNSGDTQYF

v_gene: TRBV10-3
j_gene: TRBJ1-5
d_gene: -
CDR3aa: CAISESSDNQPQHF

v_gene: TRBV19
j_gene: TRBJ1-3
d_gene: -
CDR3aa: CASSIRNSGNTIYF

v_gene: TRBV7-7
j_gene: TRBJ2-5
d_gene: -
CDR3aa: CASSPGLLGSRWETQYF

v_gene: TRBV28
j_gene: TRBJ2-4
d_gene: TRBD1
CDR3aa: CASSLSWTGGHIQYF

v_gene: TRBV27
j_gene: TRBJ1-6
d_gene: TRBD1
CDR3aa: CASSPRDSKGPLHF

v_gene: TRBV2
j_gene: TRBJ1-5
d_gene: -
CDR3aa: CASRGQSNQPQHF

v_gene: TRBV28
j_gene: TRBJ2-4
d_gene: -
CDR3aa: CASSLRRLLAKNIQYF

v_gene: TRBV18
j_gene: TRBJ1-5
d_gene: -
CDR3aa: CTSSPGINQPQHF

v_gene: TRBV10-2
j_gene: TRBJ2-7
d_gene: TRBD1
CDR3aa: CASRGGQGAYYEQYF

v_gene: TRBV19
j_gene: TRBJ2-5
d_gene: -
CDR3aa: CASSKSLYQETQYF

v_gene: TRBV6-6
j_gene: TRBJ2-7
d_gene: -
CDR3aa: CASSFAGIYEQYF

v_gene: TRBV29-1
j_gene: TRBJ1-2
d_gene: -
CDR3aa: CSVNGYTF

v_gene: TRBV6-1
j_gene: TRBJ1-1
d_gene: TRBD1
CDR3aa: CASSEPGNNRGRSEAFF

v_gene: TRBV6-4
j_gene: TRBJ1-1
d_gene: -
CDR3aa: CASSEEENTEAFF

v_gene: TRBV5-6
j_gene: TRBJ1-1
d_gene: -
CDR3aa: CASSLRGDTEAFF

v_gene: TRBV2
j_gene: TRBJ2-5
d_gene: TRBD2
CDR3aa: CASSILAGRKETQYF

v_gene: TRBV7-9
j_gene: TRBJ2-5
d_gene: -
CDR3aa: CASSPGGPGETQYF

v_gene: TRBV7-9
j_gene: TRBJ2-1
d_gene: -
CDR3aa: CASSLVRTLEHEQFF

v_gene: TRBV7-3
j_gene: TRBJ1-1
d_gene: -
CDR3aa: CAGRPDPNTEAFF

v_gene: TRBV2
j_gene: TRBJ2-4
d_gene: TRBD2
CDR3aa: CASSETGGGAPVQNIQYF

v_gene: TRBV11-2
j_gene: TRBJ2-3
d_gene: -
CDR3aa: CASSLGLYTDTQYF

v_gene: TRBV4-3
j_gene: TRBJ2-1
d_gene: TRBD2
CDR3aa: CASSLSRGTSGSNEQFF

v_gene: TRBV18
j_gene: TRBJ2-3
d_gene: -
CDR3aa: CASSNERIDTQYF

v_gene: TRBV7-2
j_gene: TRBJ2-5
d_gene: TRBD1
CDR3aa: CASSSPWRTGKETQYF

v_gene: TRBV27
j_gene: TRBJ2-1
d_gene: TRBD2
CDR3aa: CASSQYIAGGPNEQFF

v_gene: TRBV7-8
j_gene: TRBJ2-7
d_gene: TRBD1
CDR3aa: CASSTNRDRGLWEQYF

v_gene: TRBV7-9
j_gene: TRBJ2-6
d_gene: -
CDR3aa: CASSLIFSGANVLTF

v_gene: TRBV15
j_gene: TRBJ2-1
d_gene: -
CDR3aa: CATSRERGIYNEQFF

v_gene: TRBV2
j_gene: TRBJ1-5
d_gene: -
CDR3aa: CASSGVGQPQHF

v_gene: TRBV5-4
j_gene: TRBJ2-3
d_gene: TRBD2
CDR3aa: CASSFLPSGTSTDTQYF

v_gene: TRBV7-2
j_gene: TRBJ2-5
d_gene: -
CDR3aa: CASSLYSRAQETQYF

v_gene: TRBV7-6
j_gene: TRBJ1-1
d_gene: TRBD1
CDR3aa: CASSPAPLDRGDTEAFF

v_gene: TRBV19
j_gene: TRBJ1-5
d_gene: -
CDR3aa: CASSILGGQPQHF

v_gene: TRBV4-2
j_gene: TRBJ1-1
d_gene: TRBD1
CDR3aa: CASSQYTGGQNTEAFF

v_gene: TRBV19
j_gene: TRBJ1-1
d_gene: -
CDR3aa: CASSYERLRTEAFF

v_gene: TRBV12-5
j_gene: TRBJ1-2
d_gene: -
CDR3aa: CASGLSGATGYTF

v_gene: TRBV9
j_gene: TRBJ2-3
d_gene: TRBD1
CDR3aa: CASSPRTGTDTQYF

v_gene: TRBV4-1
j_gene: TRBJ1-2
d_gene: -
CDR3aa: CASSPAGAGYTF

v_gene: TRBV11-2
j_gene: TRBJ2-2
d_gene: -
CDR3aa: CASSWNKGDTGELFF

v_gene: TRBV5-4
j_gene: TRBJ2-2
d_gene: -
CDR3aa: CASSTQRNTGELFF

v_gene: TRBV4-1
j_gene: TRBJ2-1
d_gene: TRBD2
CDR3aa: CASSQPLAGGRNEQFF

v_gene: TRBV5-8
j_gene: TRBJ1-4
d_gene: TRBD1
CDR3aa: CASSPGQGSTNEKLFF

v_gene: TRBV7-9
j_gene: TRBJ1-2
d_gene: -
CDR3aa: CASSLEALSGYTF

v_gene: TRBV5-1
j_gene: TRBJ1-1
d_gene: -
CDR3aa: CASSRTASPLMNTEAFF

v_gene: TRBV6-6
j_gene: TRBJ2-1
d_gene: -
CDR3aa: CASSTRLVAQFF

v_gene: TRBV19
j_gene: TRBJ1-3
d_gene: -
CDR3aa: CASSATGKTGNTIYF

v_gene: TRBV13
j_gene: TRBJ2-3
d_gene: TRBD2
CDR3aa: CASSLGLAGTDTQYF

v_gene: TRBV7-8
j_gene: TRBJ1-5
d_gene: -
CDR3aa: CASSPNLDRPQHF

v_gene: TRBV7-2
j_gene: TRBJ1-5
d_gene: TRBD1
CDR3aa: CASSPGTGLNQPQHF

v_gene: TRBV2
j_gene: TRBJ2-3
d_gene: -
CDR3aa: CASGPEVGDTQYF

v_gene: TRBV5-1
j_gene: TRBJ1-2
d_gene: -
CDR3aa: CASSLDPRVFNYGYTF